The rows below give T cell receptor beta chains drawn from one sample of a study of identical twins. MiXCR, run by TCRdb on the 5' RACE reads, gives a single entry per CDR3 protein. Counted here are roughly 470,000 distinct CDR3 sequences, roughly an eighth occurring once; the ten biggest clones make up approximately 1%. These same records also appear under a second study, on yellow fever vaccine responses in identical twins.

Sequencing used CD4+ T cells sorted from blood. The receptor set was obtained from a woman aged 18-29 years in good health. CDR3s include the opening cysteine and the closing phenylalanine or tryptophan. A D gene is named only where the DNA matches it firmly. For some rows the clone size is stated as once, few or many, or as a class when expanded; others skip it.

size	V	J	D	CDR3	DNA
-	TRBV6-1	TRBJ2-7	-	CASSPPRGGAYEQYF	TGTGCCAGCAGCCCCCCTCGGGGTGGGGCCTACGAGCAGTACTTC
-	TRBV2	TRBJ2-7	TRBD1	CASSVEGAGQYF	TGTGCCAGCAGTGTCGAGGGGGCGGGGCAGTACTTC
few	TRBV20-1	TRBJ2-1	TRBD2	CSATRTSGMGNEQFF	TGCAGTGCTACCCGAACTAGCGGGATGGGCAATGAGCAGTTCTTC
many	TRBV24-1	TRBJ2-4	TRBD1	CATSDAPGQGSNIQYF	TGTGCCACCAGTGACGCTCCGGGACAGGGTTCGAACATTCAGTACTTC
-	TRBV12-3/TRBV12-4	TRBJ2-2	TRBD2	CASSRPPALAGNTGELFF	TGTGCCAGCAGTCGACCGCCCGCACTAGCGGGAAACACCGGGGAGCTGTTTTTT
few	TRBV3-1	TRBJ1-5	TRBD1	CASSQGIGGIRNQPQHF	TGTGCCAGCAGCCAAGGGATAGGGGGCATCAGAAATCAGCCCCAGCATTTT
-	TRBV4-1	TRBJ2-3	TRBD2	CASSPQTSGSLVDTQYF	TGCGCCAGCAGCCCGCAAACTAGCGGGAGCTTAGTCGATACGCAGTATTTT
-	TRBV12-3/TRBV12-4	TRBJ2-2	TRBD2	CASLTQRGNTGELFF	TGTGCCAGCCTGACACAGCGGGGGAACACCGGGGAGCTGTTTTTT
-	TRBV12-3/TRBV12-4	TRBJ1-1	TRBD1	CASSIRGRVDTEAFF	TGTGCCAGCAGCATAAGGGGGCGCGTAGACACTGAAGCTTTCTTT
-	TRBV6-5	TRBJ2-1	-	CASRGGLGQFF	TGTGCCAGCAGGGGGGGCTTAGGGCAGTTCTTC
-	TRBV24-1	TRBJ2-1	TRBD2	CATSDLFSEGTRGYNEQFF	TGTGCCACCAGTGATTTGTTCTCCGAGGGGACTAGGGGTTACAATGAGCAGTTCTTC
many	TRBV27	TRBJ1-6	-	CASSFAGVPSRSPLHF	TGTGCCAGCAGTTTCGCAGGGGTCCCCTCCCGCTCACCCCTCCACTTT
-	TRBV2	TRBJ2-7	TRBD2	CASSENSGSTTYEQYF	TGTGCCAGCAGTGAAAATAGCGGGAGCACAACCTACGAGCAGTACTTC
many	TRBV29-1	TRBJ1-5	-	CSVNIGLGNQPQHF	TGCAGCGTTAATATAGGGCTGGGCAATCAGCCCCAGCATTTT
-	TRBV28	TRBJ2-7	TRBD1	CASTKIWGQRIYEQYF	TGTGCCAGCACCAAAATTTGGGGACAGCGTATATACGAGCAGTACTTC
few	TRBV15	TRBJ2-1	TRBD1	CATSRGDRRDNEQFF	TGTGCCACCAGCAGAGGGGACAGGAGGGACAATGAGCAGTTCTTC